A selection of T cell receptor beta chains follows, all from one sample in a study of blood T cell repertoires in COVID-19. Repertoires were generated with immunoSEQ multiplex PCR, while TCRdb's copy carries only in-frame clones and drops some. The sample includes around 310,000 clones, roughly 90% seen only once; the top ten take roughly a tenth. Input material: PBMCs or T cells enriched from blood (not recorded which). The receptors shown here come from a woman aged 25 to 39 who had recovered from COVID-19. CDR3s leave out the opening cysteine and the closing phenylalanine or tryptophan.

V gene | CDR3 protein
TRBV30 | AWLSGTGTSEAF
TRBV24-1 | ATPLPGGETQY
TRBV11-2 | ASSSGPFSNQPQH
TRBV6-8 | ASSTKGHRTYEQY
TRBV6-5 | ASSYSLRSSEQY
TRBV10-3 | AISEFSGPYNEQF
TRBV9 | ASSPEGREQY
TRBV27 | ASSLGTGGGEQF
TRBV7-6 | ASSPLVAGTDTQY
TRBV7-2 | ASSLFWTGNQPQH
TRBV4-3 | ASSYRDRSLYGYT
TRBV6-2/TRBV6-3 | ASSYSRLRRSSYEQY
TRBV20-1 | SANDRDTEAF
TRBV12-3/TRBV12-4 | ASGGAGDTEAF
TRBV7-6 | ASRPTSGSSYNEQF
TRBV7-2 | ASSPPSGGGMGEKLF
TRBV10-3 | AINEGQDPQKLF
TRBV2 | ASRAGRQYSNQPQH
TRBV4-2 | ASSQAFSSGSYNEQF
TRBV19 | ASRTRVNTEAF
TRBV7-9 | ASSFGRETLRHEKLF
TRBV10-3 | AISLQGTEAF